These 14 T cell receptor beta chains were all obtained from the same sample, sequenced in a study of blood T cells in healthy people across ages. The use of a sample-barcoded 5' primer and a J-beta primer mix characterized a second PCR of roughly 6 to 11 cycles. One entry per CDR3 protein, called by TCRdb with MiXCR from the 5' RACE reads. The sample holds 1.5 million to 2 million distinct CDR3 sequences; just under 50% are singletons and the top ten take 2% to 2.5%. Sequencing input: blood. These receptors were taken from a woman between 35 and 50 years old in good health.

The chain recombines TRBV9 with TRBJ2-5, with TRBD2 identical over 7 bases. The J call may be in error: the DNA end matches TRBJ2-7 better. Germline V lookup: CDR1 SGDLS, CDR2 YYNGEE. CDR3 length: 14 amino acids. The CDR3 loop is CASSVEGGFYEQYF. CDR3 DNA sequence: TGTGCCAGCAGCGTAGAGGGAGGGTTTTACGAGCAGTACTTC.

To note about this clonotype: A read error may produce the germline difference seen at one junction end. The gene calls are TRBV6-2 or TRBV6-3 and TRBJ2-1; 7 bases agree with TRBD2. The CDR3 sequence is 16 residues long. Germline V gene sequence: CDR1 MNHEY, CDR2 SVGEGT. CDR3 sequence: CATNVAGDSSYNEQFF. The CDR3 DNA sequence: TGCGCCACCAATGTAGCGGGCGATAGCTCCTACAATGAGCAGTTCTTC.

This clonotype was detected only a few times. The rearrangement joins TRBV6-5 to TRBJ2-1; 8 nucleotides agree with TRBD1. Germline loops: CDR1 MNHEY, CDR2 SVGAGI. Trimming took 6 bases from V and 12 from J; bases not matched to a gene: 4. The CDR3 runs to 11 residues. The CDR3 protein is CASRDGQGQFF. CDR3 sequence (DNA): TGTGCCAGCAGAGATGGACAGGGGCAGTTCTTC.

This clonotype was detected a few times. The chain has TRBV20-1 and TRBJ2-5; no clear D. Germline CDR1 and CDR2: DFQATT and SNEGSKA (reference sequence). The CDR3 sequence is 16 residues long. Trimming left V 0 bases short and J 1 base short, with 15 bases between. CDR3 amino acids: CSARDLGGPSQETQYF. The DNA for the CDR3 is TGCAGTGCTAGAGATTTGGGCGGACCTAGCCAAGAGACCCAGTACTTC.

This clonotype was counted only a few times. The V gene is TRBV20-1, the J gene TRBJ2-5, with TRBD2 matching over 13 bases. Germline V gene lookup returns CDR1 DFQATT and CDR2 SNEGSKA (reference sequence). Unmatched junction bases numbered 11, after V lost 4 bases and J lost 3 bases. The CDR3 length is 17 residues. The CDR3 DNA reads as TGCAGTGCTACTGGACTAGCGGGGGCCCCTCTCAAAGAGACCCAGTACTTC. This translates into CSATGLAGAPLKETQYF.

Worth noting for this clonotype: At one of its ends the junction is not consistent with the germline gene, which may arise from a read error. The CDR3 region is CASSSRDGPKEKLFF. Written as DNA, the CDR3 is TGTGCCAGCAGTTCGAGGGACGGGCCTAAAGAAAAACTGTTTTTT. The V and J genes are TRBV6-5 and TRBJ1-4; D possibly corresponds to TRBD1 (5 bases). CDR3 size: 15 residues. Germline CDR1 MNHEY, CDR2 SVGAGI.

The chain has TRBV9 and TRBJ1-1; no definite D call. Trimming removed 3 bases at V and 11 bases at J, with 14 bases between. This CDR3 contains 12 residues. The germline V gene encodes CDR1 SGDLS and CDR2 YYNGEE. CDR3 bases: TGTGCCAGCAGCGGATCCGACCGTGGGGCTTTCTTT. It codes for CASSGSDRGAFF.

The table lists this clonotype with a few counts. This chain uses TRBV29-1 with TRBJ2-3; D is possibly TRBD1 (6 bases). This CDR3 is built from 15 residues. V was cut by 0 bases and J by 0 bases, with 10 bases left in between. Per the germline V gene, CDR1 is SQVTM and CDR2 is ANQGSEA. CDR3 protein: CSVEEGGMSTDTQYF. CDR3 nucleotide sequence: TGCAGCGTTGAAGAAGGGGGAATGAGCACAGATACGCAGTATTTT.

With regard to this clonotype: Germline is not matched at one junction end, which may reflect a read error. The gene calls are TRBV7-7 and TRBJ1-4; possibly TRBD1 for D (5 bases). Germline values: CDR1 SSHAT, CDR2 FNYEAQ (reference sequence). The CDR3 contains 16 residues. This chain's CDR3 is CASSDNRGPDSGKLFF. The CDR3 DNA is TGTGCTAGCAGCGACAATAGGGGCCCCGACAGTGGAAAACTGTTTTTT.

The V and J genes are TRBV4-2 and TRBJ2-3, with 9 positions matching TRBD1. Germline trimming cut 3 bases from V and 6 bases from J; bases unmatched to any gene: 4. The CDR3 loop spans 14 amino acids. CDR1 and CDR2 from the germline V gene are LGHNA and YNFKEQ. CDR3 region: CASSQGQGYDTQYF. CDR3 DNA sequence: TGTGCCAGCAGCCAGGGACAGGGCTATGATACGCAGTATTTT.

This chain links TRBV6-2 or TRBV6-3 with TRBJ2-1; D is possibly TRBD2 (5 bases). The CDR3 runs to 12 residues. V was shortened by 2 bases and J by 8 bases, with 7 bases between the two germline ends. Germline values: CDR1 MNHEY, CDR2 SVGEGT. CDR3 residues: CASSYAGDEQFF. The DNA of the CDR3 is TGTGCCAGCAGTTACGCCGGGGATGAGCAGTTCTTC.

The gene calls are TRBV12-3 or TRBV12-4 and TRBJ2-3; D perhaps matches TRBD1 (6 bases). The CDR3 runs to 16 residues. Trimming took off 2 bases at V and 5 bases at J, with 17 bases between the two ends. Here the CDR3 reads CASSLPSGAMGDTQYF. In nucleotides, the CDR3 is TGTGCCAGCAGTTTACCCTCAGGGGCAATGGGAGATACGCAGTATTTT.

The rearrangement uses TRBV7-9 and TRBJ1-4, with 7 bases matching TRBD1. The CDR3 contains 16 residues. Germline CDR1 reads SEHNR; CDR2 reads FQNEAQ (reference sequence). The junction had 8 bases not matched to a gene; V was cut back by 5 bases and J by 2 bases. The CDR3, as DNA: TGTGCCAGCAGCCCAAGCAGGGGGATCACTAATGAAAAACTGTTTTTT. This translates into CASSPSRGITNEKLFF.

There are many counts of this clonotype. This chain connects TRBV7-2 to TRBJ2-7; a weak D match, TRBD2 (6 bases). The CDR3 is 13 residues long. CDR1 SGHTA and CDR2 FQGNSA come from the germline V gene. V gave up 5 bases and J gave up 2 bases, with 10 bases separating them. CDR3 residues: CASSPRGTYEQYF. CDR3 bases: TGTGCCAGCAGCCCCCGGGGGACCTACGAGCAGTACTTC.